These 26 T cell receptor beta chains originate from one sample sequenced in a study of blood T cell repertoires in COVID-19. The assay was immunoSEQ multiplex PCR, and TCRdb's table has in-frame clones only and misses some. Of 300,000 to 400,000 clones listed, 65% to 90% were seen once; the top ten hold about 4%. Sequenced material: PBMCs or T cells enriched from blood (not recorded which). The receptors originated from a woman in her 40s with acute COVID-19.

This sequence joins TRBV27 and TRBJ2-1, with TRBD1 identical over 9 bases. V was pared by 6 bases and J by 4 bases, with 4 bases of the junction left unmatched. The CDR3 spans 14 residues. Germline CDR1 reads MNHEY; CDR2 reads SMNVEV (reference sequence). The CDR3 DNA reads TGTGCCAGCAGATCCGGGACAGGGTACAATGAGCAGTTCTTC. This encodes CASRSGTGYNEQFF.

This clone has a single count. The chain carries TRBV2 and TRBJ2-3; 12 positions match TRBD1. CDR3 length: 15 residues. Losses at the gene ends were 8 bases for V and 3 bases for J; bases not matched to a gene: 6. Germline V lookup: CDR1 SNHLY, CDR2 FYNNEI. The CDR3 region has the DNA TGTGCCAGCGGACCGGGACAGGGGGCAACAGATACGCAGTATTTT. The encoded protein is CASGPGQGATDTQYF.

The chain employs TRBV18 and TRBJ1-2; 7 bases are shared with TRBD1. The V gene's germline CDR1 is KGHSH and CDR2 LQKENI. The CDR3 covers 16 residues. V shed 2 bases and J 2 bases; nucleotides not matched to a gene: 8. DNA of the CDR3: TGTGCCAGCTCACCAATGAAGGACAGGTCGAACTATGGCTACACCTTC. Amino acid sequence: CASSPMKDRSNYGYTF.

This clone was detected only a few times. This chain connects TRBV18 to TRBJ2-2; TRBD1 might be the D (6 bases). Trimming pared 3 bases from V and 3 bases from J, leaving 17 bases between. Germline assignment: CDR1 KGHSH and CDR2 LQKENI. The CDR3 spans 17 residues. In DNA, the CDR3 is TGTGCCAGCTCACCCCTACTTCAGACAGGAGACACCGGGGAGCTGTTTTTT. Translation gives CASSPLLQTGDTGELFF.

This sequence joins TRBV27 and TRBJ2-5; TRBD1 matches 9 bases. V lost 6 bases, J lost 0 bases, and 8 bases stayed unmatched. Germline V gene sequence: CDR1 MNHEY, CDR2 SMNVEV (reference sequence). This CDR3 comprises 16 residues. This CDR3 reads CASRKLDRGYQETQYF. CDR3 nucleotides: TGTGCCAGCAGGAAATTAGACAGGGGGTACCAAGAGACCCAGTACTTC.

The CDR3 DNA reads TGTGCCAGCAGTTACGCGGGAGTACCCTACGAGCAGTACTTC. Residues: CASSYAGVPYEQYF. The chain carries TRBV6-2 or TRBV6-3 and TRBJ2-7; 7 bases map to TRBD2. J gave up 2 bases and V 2 bases, and 3 bases lay outside the gene matches. CDR1 and CDR2 (germline): MNHEY, SVGEGT. CDR3 length: 14 residues.

The chain joins TRBV6-2 or TRBV6-3 to TRBJ1-2, with D possibly matching TRBD1 (6 bases). The CDR3 has 12 amino acids. Deletions cut 5 bases from V and 9 bases from J, with 13 bases between. Germline CDR1 is MNHEY and CDR2 is SVGEGT. As DNA, the CDR3 is TGTGCCAGCAGTGATCACAGGGATAGCTACACCTTC. It yields the protein CASSDHRDSYTF.

This chain connects TRBV19 to TRBJ1-5; D remains unclear. The CDR3 sequence is 13 residues long. The germline V and J ends were trimmed by 2 bases and 7 bases, with 9 bases remaining between them. Germline V gene sequence: CDR1 LNHDA, CDR2 SQIVND (reference sequence). In DNA form, the CDR3 reads TGTGCCAGTAGTATACGCCGCGCACAGCCCCAGCATTTT. Amino acid sequence: CASSIRRAQPQHF.

This clone was detected a few times. The chain is built from TRBV14 and TRBJ1-2; TRBD1 is a possible D gene (5 bases). The germline V gene encodes CDR1 SGHDN and CDR2 FVKESK. V lost 2 bases and J 6 bases, leaving 13 bases between the germline ends. The CDR3 extends over 14 amino acids. The CDR3 loop is CASSQSGLRNGYTF. The CDR3 nucleotides read TGTGCCAGCAGCCAATCGGGACTGAGGAATGGCTACACCTTC.

This clone has just one count. CDR3 protein: CASSHRTSGRIDEQYF. CDR3 sequence (DNA): TGTGCCAGCAGCCACCGGACTAGCGGGAGAATCGACGAGCAGTACTTC. The V and J genes are TRBV3-1 (or the pseudogene TRBV3-2) and TRBJ2-7, with 13 bases that match TRBD2. V shed 3 bases, J shed 5 bases, and the junction held 7 bases outside the gene matches. The CDR3 runs to 16 residues. Germline V gene lookup returns CDR1 LGHDT and CDR2 YNNKEL (reference sequence).

This chain connects TRBV7-2 to TRBJ2-1; 10 nucleotides align to TRBD2. The junction had 9 bases not matched to a gene; V was cut back by 1 base and J by 9 bases. The germline CDR1 and CDR2 sequences are SGHTA and FQGNSA. The CDR3 length is 16 residues. The CDR3 bases are TGTGCCAGCAGCTTAGAATCACTAGCGGGATTTCGTGAGCAGTTCTTC. Its protein is CASSLESLAGFREQFF.

The V gene is TRBV9, the J gene TRBJ2-3, with D possibly TRBD2 on 5 matching bases. The ends were cut back, 0 bases at V and 1 base at J, with 9 bases in the middle. CDR1 and CDR2 (germline): SGDLS, YYNGEE. The CDR3 covers 15 residues. In DNA, the CDR3 is TGTGCCAGCAGCGTAGGAAATAGCGGCACAGATACGCAGTATTTT. Its translation is CASSVGNSGTDTQYF.

The rearrangement joins TRBV9 to TRBJ1-2; 10 bases agree with TRBD1. Germline trimming cut 0 bases from V and 6 bases from J; bases unmatched to any gene: 14. This CDR3 spans 18 amino acids. Looked up from germline, CDR1 is SGDLS and CDR2 is YYNGEE. CDR3 bases: TGTGCCAGCAGCGTAGACCCAAGGTCGGTGGGACAGGGGAATGGCTACACCTTC. Translated: CASSVDPRSVGQGNGYTF.

The rearrangement links TRBV7-2 to TRBJ1-3; no definite D call. This CDR3 has 15 amino acids. CDR1 and CDR2 from the germline V gene are SGHTA and FQGNSA. V was trimmed by 0 bases and J by 0 bases, leaving 6 bases between them. CDR3 nucleotide sequence: TGTGCCAGCAGCTTAGCGGGGAGCTCTGGAAACACCATATATTTT. Translated: CASSLAGSSGNTIYF.

This clone was detected once. This sequence joins TRBV7-2 and TRBJ2-2; a possible D gene is TRBD2 (6 bases). Germline V gene sequence: CDR1 SGHTA, CDR2 FQGNSA. V dropped 2 bases and J dropped 2 bases, with 15 bases sitting between them. The CDR3 contains 17 residues. CDR3 nucleotide sequence: TGTGCCAGCAGCTTAAACGGCGGGAAGGGAAACACCGGGGAGCTGTTTTTT. Translation: CASSLNGGKGNTGELFF.

This chain connects TRBV18 to TRBJ1-2; TRBD1 aligns across 7 bases. The V gene end was trimmed by 2 bases and the J gene end by 0 bases; junction bases not matched to a gene: 12. Germline CDR1 is KGHSH and CDR2 is LQKENI. The length of the CDR3 is 18 residues. The chain's CDR3 is CASSPVNVQGEANYGYTF. The CDR3 DNA sequence: TGTGCCAGCTCACCAGTTAACGTCCAGGGGGAAGCTAACTATGGCTACACCTTC.

The rearrangement links TRBV6-5 to TRBJ2-7, with TRBD2 as a possible D gene (6 bases). The germline CDR1 and CDR2 sequences are MNHEY and SVGAGI. Trimming removed 3 bases from V and 2 bases from J, with 14 bases in between. The CDR3 consists of 15 residues. Here the CDR3 reads CASSYLTTGAYEQYF. Written as DNA, the CDR3 is TGTGCCAGCAGTTATTTAACAACGGGAGCCTACGAGCAGTACTTC.

V is TRBV7-4 and J is TRBJ2-7; 15 nucleotides match TRBD2. This CDR3 has 21 residues. Germline values: CDR1 SGHVT, CDR2 SQSDAQ. V shed 5 bases and J 7 bases; nucleotides not matched to a gene: 24. The CDR3 is CASSADTPGLAGGHPMGEQYF. In DNA, the CDR3 is TGTGCCAGCAGCGCGGACACCCCGGGACTAGCGGGGGGTCACCCCATGGGGGAGCAGTACTTC.

V and J are TRBV23-1 and TRBJ2-1, with 11 nucleotides matching TRBD2. TRBV23-1 is assigned to the ORF class and has an uncertain function. The CDR3 contains 17 residues. Unmatched junction bases numbered 5, after V lost 0 bases and J lost 4 bases. In DNA form, the CDR3 reads TGCGCCAGCAGTCAATCCGGGACTAGCGGAGATTACAATGAGCAGTTCTTC. Amino acid sequence: CASSQSGTSGDYNEQFF.

The V call is TRBV9, the J call TRBJ2-1; 11 nucleotides agree with TRBD2. Germline CDR1 is SGDLS and CDR2 is YYNGEE. The CDR3 consists of 16 residues. The V and J ends lost 3 bases and 7 bases, in that order; junction bases with no gene match: 9. Here the CDR3 reads CASSEISGGAGNEQFF. The CDR3, as DNA: TGTGCCAGCAGCGAGATTAGCGGGGGGGCAGGAAATGAGCAGTTCTTC.

This clone was seen a few times. The chain combines TRBV18 with TRBJ1-5; D is unresolved. Germline assignment: CDR1 KGHSH and CDR2 LQKENI. V lost 2 bases to trimming and J lost 0 bases, with 8 bases between them. CDR3 size: 15 residues. CDR3 protein: CASSPSQTSNQPQHF. CDR3 bases: TGTGCCAGCTCACCATCACAGACTAGCAATCAGCCCCAGCATTTT.

The CDR3 spells CASSITSGYTGELFF. CDR3 coding DNA: TGTGCCAGTAGTATTACTAGCGGATACACCGGGGAGCTGTTTTTT. The rearrangement links TRBV19 to TRBJ2-2; 8 nucleotides match TRBD2. The V gene's germline CDR1 is LNHDA and CDR2 SQIVND (reference sequence). CDR3 length equals 15 residues. V trimming: 3 bases; J trimming: 3 bases; junction bases outside the gene matches: 3.

This sequence joins TRBV27 and TRBJ2-1; the match to TRBD2 covers 9 bases. V dropped 5 bases and J dropped 4; count of bases not matched to a gene: 12. The CDR3 loop spans 17 amino acids. Germline CDR1 and CDR2: MNHEY and SMNVEV (reference sequence). Here the CDR3 DNA reads TGTGCCAGCAGTCCCCCTGGGTTGCTAGCGGGATACAATGAGCAGTTCTTC. Residues: CASSPPGLLAGYNEQFF.

The genes are TRBV19 and TRBJ1-1, with 9 bases matching TRBD1. The CDR3 is 13 residues long. Germline lookup yields CDR1 LNHDA and CDR2 SQIVND (reference sequence). After removal of 4 bases from V and 7 bases from J, the junction contained 4 bases not matched to a gene. CDR3 coding DNA: TGTGCCAGTAGTAACGGACAGGGGTTTGAAGCTTTCTTT. Residues: CASSNGQGFEAFF.

The chain has TRBV7-3 and TRBJ1-2; perhaps TRBD1 as D (5 bases). V lost 5 bases, J lost 0 bases, and 7 bases lay in between. The CDR3 sequence is 13 residues long. Germline V CDR1 and CDR2: SGHTA, FQGTGA. The CDR3: CASSLQANYGYTF. CDR3 nucleotide sequence: TGTGCCAGCAGCCTACAGGCTAACTATGGCTACACCTTC.

V usage is TRBV10-3 and J usage is TRBJ2-3, with 7 nucleotides matching TRBD1. The germline gives CDR1 ENHRY, CDR2 SYGVKD. V lost 1 base, J lost 0 bases, and 7 bases stayed unmatched. This CDR3 spans 17 amino acids. This CDR3 is CAISEYRRQGSTDTQYF. The CDR3, as DNA: TGTGCCATCAGTGAGTACCGGAGACAGGGAAGCACAGATACGCAGTATTTT.